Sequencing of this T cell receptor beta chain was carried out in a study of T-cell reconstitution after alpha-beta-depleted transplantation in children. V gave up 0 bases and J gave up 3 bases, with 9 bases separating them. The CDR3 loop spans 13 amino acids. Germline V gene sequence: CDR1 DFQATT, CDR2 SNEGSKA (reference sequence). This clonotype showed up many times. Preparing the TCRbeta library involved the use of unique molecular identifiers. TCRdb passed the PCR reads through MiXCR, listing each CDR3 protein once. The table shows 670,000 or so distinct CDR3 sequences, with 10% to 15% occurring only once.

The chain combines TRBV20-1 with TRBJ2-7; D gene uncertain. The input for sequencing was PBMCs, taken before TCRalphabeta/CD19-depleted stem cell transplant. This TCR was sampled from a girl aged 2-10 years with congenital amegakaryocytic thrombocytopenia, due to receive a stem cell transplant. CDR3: CSARESGLYEQYF. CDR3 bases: TGCAGTGCTAGAGAGTCAGGCCTCTACGAGCAGTACTTC.